This T cell receptor beta chain is from a study of beta chain features in type 1 diabetes. Findings of the study overall: Equally in patients and controls, shorter templates might have been favored by PCR. There was a moderate but significant shortening of TCRB CDR3s in all four CD4+ subsets of Type 1 diabetes patients.

About this clone: Its antigen remains unidentified.

The germline V and J ends were trimmed by 1 base and 4 bases, with 13 bases remaining between them. This CDR3 spans 16 amino acids. Germline-derived CDR1 and CDR2 are SGHAT and FQNNGV. cDNA synthesis used the whole RNA isolate, giving expressed TCRB sequences. The assay was immunoSEQ multiplex PCR, and TCRdb's table has in-frame clones only and misses some. The data hold 100,000 to 150,000 clones, with around 8.8% observed a single time. All of the sorted populations showed purity greater than 95%. Sequencing used central memory CD4+ T cells from blood. This rearrangement joins TRBV11-2 to TRBJ2-2, with D possibly matching TRBD1 (6 bases). This TCR came from a man under 40 with type 1 diabetes. As DNA, the CDR3 is TGTGCCAGCAGCTTAGGGTGGCAGGGGAGCACCGGGGAGCTGTTTTTT. Translating it yields CASSLGWQGSTGELFF.